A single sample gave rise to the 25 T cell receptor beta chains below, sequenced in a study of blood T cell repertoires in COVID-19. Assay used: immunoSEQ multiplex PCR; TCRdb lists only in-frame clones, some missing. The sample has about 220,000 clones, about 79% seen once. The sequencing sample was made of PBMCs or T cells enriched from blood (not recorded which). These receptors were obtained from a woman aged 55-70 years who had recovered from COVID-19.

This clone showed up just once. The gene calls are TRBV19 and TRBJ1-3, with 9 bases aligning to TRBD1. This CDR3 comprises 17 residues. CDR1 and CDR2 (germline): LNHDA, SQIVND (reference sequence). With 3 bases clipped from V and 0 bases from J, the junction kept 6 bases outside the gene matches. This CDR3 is CASSMPTGGISGNTIYF. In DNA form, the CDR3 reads TGTGCCAGTAGTATGCCGACAGGGGGGATCTCTGGAAACACCATATATTTT. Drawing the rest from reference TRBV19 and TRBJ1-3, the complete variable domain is DGGITQSPKYLFRKEGQNVTLSCEQNLNHDAMYWYRQDPGQGLRLIYYSQIVNDFQKGDIAEGYSVSREKKESFPLTVTSAQKNPTAFYLCASSMPTGGISGNTIYFGEGSWLTVV.

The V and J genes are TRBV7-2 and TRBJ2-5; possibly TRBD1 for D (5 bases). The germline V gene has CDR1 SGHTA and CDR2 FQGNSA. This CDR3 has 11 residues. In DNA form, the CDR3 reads TGTGCGGAAAGAAGGGGTGAGACCCAGTACTTC. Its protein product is CAERRGETQYF.

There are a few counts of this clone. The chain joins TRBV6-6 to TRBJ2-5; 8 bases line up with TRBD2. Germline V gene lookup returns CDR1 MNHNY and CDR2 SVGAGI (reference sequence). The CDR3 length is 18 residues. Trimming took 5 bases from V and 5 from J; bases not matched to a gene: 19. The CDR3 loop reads CASSPRGSGGGTRETQYF. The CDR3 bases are TGTGCCAGCAGTCCCCGGGGGAGCGGGGGAGGAACTCGGGAGACCCAGTACTTC.

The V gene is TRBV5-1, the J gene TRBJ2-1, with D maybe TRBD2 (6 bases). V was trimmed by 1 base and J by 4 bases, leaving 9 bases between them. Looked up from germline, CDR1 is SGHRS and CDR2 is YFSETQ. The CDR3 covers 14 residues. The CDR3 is CASSLPGSYNEQFF. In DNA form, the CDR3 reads TGCGCCAGCAGCTTGCCCGGGAGTTACAATGAGCAGTTCTTC.

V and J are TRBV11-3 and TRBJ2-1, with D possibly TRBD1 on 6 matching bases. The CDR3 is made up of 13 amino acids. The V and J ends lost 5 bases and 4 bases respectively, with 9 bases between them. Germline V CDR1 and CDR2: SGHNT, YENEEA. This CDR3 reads CASSIGQYNEQFF. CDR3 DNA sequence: TGTGCCAGCAGCATCGGACAGTACAATGAGCAGTTCTTC.

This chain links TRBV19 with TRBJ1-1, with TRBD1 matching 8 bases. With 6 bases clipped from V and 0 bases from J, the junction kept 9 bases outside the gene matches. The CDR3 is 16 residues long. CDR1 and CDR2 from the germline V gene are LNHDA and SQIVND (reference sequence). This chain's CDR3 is CASRTGAYFMNTEAFF. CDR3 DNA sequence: TGTGCCAGTAGGACAGGGGCCTACTTCATGAACACTGAAGCTTTCTTT. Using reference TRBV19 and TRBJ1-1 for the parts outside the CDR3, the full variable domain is DGGITQSPKYLFRKEGQNVTLSCEQNLNHDAMYWYRQDPGQGLRLIYYSQIVNDFQKGDIAEGYSVSREKKESFPLTVTSAQKNPTAFYLCASRTGAYFMNTEAFFGQGTRLTVV.

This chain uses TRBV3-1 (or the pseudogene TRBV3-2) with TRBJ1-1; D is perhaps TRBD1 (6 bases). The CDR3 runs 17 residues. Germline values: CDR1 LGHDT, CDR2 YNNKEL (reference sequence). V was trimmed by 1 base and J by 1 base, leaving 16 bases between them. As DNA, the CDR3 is TGTGCCAGCAGCCAAGGTTTAATTCGGGGGGCGAACACTGAAGCTTTCTTT. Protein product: CASSQGLIRGANTEAFF.

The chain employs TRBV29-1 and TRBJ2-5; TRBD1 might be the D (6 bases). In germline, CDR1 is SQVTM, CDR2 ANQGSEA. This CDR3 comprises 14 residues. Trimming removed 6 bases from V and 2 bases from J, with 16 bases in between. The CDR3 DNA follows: TGCAGCGTATTTAACAGGGAAAGACAAGAGACCCAGTACTTC. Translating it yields CSVFNRERQETQYF.

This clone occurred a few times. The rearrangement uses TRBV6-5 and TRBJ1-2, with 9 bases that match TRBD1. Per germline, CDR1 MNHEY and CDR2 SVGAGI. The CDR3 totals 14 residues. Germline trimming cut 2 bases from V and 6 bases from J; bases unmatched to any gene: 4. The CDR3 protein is CASSYTGGVHGYTF. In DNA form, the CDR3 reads TGTGCCAGCAGTTACACAGGGGGCGTACATGGCTACACCTTC.

The CDR3 region has the DNA TGTGCCAGTAGTATTCTTTCGGTACAGGGATTTTGGTCGAACACTGAAGCTTTCTTT. Amino acid sequence: CASSILSVQGFWSNTEAFF. The chain links TRBV19 to TRBJ1-1, with a weak D call TRBD1 (6 bases). Germline values: CDR1 LNHDA, CDR2 SQIVND (reference sequence). The CDR3 covers 19 residues. Deletions cut 3 bases from V and 1 base from J, with 24 bases between.

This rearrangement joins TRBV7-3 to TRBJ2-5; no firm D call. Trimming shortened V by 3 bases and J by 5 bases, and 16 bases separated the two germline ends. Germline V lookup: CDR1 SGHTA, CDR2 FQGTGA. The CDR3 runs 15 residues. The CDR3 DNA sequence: TGTGCCAGCAGCTTCGCGACCAGACCCGGGGAGACCCAGTACTTC. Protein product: CASSFATRPGETQYF. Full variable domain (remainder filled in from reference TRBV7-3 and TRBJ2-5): GAGVSQTPSNKVTEKGKYVELRCDPISGHTALYWYRQSLGQGPEFLIYFQGTGAADDSGLPNDRFFAVRPEGSVSTLKIQRTERGDSAVYLCASSFATRPGETQYFGPGTRLLVL.

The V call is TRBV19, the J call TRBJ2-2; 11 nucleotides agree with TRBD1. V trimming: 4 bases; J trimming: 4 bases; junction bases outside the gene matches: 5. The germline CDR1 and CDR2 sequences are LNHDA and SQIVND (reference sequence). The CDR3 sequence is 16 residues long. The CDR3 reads CASSTGQGAGTGELFF. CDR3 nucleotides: TGTGCCAGTAGTACAGGACAGGGGGCTGGCACCGGGGAGCTGTTTTTT.

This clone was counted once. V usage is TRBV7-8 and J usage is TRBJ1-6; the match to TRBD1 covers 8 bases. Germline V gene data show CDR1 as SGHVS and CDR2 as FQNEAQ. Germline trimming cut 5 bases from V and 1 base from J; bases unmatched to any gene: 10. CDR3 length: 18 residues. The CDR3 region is CASSLDRGQPSYNSPLHF. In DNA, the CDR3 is TGTGCCAGCAGCCTCGACAGGGGCCAACCTTCCTATAATTCACCCCTCCACTTT.

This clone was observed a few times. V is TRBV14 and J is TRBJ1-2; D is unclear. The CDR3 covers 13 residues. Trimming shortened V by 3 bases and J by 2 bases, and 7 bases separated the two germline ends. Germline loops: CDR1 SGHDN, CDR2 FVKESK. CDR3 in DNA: TGTGCCAGCAGCCATAACCAGAACTATGGCTACACCTTC. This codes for CASSHNQNYGYTF.

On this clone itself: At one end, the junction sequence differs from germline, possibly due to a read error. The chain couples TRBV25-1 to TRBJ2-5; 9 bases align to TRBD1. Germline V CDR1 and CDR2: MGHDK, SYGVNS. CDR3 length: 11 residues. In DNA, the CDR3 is TGTGCCAGCGGGACAGGGACTACCCGGTACTTC. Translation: CASGTGTTRYF.

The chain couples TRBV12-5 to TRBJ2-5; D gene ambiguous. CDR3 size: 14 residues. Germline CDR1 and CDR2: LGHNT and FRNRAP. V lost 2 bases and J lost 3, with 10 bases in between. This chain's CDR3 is CASGLPPEKETQYF. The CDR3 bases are TGTGCTAGTGGTTTGCCCCCGGAGAAAGAGACCCAGTACTTC.

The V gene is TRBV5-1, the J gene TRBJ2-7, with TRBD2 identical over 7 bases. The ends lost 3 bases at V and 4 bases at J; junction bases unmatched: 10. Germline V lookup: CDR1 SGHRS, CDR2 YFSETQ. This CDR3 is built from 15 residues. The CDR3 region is CASSSFGGGFYEQYF. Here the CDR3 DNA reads TGCGCCAGCAGCTCGTTCGGCGGGGGATTTTACGAGCAGTACTTC.

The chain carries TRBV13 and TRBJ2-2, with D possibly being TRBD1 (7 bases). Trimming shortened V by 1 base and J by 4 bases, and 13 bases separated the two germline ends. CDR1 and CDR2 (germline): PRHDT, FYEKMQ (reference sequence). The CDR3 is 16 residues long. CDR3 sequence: CASSLVEGASTGELFF. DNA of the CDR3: TGTGCCAGCAGCTTAGTGGAGGGGGCGAGCACCGGGGAGCTGTTTTTT.

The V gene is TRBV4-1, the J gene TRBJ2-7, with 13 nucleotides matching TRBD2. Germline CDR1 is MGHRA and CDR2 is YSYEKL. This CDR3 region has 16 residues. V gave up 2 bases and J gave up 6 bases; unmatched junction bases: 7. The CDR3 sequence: CASSQIPGTSGAEQYF. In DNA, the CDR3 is TGCGCCAGCAGCCAAATCCCCGGGACTAGCGGGGCCGAGCAGTACTTC.

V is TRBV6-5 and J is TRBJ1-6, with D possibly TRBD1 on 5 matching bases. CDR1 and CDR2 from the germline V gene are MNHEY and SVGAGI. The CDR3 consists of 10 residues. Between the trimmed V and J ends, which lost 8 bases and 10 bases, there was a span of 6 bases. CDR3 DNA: TGTGCCAGCGGACACTCACCCCTCCACTTT. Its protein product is CASGHSPLHF.

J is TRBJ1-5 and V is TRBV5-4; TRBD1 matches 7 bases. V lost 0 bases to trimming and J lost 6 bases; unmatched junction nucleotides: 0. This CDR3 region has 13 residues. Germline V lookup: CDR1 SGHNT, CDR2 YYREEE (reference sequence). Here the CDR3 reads CASSLAGGQPQHF. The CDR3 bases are TGTGCCAGCAGCTTGGCAGGGGGTCAGCCCCAGCATTTT.

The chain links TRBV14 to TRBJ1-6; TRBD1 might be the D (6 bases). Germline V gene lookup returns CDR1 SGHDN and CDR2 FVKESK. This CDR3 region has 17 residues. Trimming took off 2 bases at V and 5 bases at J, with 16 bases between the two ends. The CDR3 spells CASSQRGRTADNSPLHF. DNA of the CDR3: TGTGCCAGCAGCCAAAGGGGACGGACAGCGGATAATTCACCCCTCCACTTT.

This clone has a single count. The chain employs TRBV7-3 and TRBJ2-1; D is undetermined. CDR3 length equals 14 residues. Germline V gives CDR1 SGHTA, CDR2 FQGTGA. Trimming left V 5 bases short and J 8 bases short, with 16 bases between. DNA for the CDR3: TGTGCCAGCAGCCCGAACCACAGCAACGATGAGCAGTTCTTC. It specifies CASSPNHSNDEQFF.

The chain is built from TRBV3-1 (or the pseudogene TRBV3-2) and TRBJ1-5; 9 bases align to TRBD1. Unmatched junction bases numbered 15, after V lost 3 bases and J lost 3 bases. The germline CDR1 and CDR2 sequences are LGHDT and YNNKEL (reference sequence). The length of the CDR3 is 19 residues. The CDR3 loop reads CASSQKFPQTGGNNQPQHF. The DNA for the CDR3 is TGTGCCAGCAGCCAGAAGTTCCCCCAGACAGGGGGGAACAATCAGCCCCAGCATTTT.

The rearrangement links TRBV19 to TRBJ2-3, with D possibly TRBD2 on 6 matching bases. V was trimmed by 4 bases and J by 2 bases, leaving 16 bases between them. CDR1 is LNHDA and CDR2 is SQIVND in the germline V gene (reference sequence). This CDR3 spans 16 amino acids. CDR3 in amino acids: CASSSGPAGNTDTQYF. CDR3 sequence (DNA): TGTGCCAGTAGTAGCGGGCCGGCGGGAAACACAGATACGCAGTATTTT.